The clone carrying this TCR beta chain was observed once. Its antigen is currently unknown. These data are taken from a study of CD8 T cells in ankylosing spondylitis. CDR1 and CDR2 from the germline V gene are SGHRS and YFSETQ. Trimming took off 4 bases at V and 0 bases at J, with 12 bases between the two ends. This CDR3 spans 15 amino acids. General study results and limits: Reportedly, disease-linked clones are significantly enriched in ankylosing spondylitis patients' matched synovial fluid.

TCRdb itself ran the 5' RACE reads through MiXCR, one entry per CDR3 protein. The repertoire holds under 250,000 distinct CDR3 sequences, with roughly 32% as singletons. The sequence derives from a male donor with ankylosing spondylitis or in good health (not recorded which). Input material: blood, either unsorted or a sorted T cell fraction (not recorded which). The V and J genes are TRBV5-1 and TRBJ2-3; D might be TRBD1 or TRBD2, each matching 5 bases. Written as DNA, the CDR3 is TGCGCCAGCAGCACGGGGCTGGGTAGCACAGATACGCAGTATTTT. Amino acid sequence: CASSTGLGSTDTQYF.